Here is one TCR beta chain with its context. Its antigen is undetermined. This sample was included in a study of CD8 T cells in ankylosing spondylitis. The study's findings and limits: A subset of motif variants has previously been described in the synovial fluid and blood of reactive arthritis. Disease-associated clones were reportedly significantly overrepresented in matched ankylosing spondylitis synovial fluid. In ankylosing spondylitis blood, a motif of roughly 8 highly homologous TCR beta variants appeared characteristic.

Library preparation for TCR beta used quantitative 5'-RACE with molecular barcodes. TCRdb reprocessed the 5' RACE reads via MiXCR and lists one record per CDR3 protein. This table has about 130,000 distinct CDR3 sequences, 17% appearing once. Trimming cost V 5 bases and J 7 bases, with 22 bases left between them. The V gene's germline CDR1 is SGDLS and CDR2 YYNGEE. This CDR3 comprises 16 residues. The origin of this receptor is a male donor with ankylosing spondylitis. The sample was blood, either unsorted or a sorted T cell fraction (not recorded which). This chain uses TRBV9 with TRBJ2-1, with TRBD1 as a possible D gene (5 bases). The CDR3 protein is CASSLRRDSLMNEQFF. The CDR3 DNA reads as TGTGCCAGCAGTCTCAGGCGAGACAGTCTTATGAATGAGCAGTTCTTC.